This T cell receptor beta chain was recovered during a study of spatial heterogeneity in lung cancer. Individual TCR cDNA molecules each bore their own unique molecular identifier. TCRdb re-called the 5' RACE reads with MiXCR, one entry per CDR3 protein. There are about 4,400 distinct CDR3 sequences in the sample; 34% occur only once, and 30% to 45% lies in the top ten. In its sample, this clonotype ranks as medium-sized. This beta chain is a stray read from a library made for alpha chains; its abundance is not meaningful. CDR3 length: 16 amino acids. Germline CDR1 and CDR2: MNHNS and SASEGT. V lost 4 bases, J lost 4 bases, and 8 bases stayed unmatched. Time point specified: sample taken at primary tumor resection. No cells were sorted before sequencing. The whole RNA sequenced was extracted from tumor, nontumor lung or frozen PBMC.

The chain joins TRBV6-1 to TRBJ2-1, with 9 bases matching TRBD2. This receptor was identified in a male donor with early-stage non-small cell lung cancer. This specimen was PBMCs, taken at surgery. The DNA for the CDR3 is TGTGCCAGCAGTGTTGCCGGGACTAGCTTTTACAATGAGCAGTTCTTC. Residues: CASSVAGTSFYNEQFF.